This TCR beta chain was retrieved from a study of somatic mutations in cytotoxic T cells in rheumatoid arthritis. Broader study findings: CD8+ clonality rose with age in rheumatoid arthritis patients, unlike in healthy controls. Neither rheumatoid arthritis patients nor age-matched healthy controls had significantly different CD8+ T-cell clonality from the other group. In about an eighth of the roughly 60 patients, the largest CD8+ clone exceeded 20% of CD8+ cells. For rheumatoid arthritis patients, the slight TRBV07 underrepresentation lacked multiple-comparison adjustment.

Per the germline V gene, CDR1 is SGDLS and CDR2 is YYNGEE. The CDR3 has 16 residues. Trimming took 4 bases from V and 6 from J, leaving 19 bases between them. This clone was detected once. Its antigen is not identified. TCRdb's copy holds only in-frame clones and misses some; the assay was immunoSEQ multiplex PCR. The data hold approximately 17,000 clones, with around 75% observed a single time. The sequence derives from an adult with rheumatoid arthritis. The V and J genes are TRBV9 and TRBJ1-4, with D maybe TRBD1 (5 bases). The sample was CD8+ T cells sorted from blood. The chain's CDR3 is CASSLEEGHLDEKLFF. The DNA for the CDR3 is TGTGCCAGCAGCCTAGAAGAGGGGCACTTGGATGAAAAACTGTTTTTT.